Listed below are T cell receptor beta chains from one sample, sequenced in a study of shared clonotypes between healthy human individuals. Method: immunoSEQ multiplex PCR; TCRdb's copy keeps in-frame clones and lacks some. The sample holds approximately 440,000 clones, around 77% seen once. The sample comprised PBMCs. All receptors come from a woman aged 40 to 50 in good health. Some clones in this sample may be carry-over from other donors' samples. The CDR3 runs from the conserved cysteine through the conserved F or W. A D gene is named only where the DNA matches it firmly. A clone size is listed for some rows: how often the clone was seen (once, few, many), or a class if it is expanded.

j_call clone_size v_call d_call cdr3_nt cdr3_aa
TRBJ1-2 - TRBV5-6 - TGTGCCAGCAGCTTATATTCGGGGGTTAACTATGGCTACACCTTC CASSLYSGVNYGYTF
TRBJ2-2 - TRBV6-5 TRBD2 TGTGCCAGCAGTTACGGGACTAGCGGGAACACCGGGGAGCTGTTTTTT CASSYGTSGNTGELFF
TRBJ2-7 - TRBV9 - TGTGCCAGCAGCGTAGGTGGGCAGGACGGCTCCTACGAGCAGTACTTC CASSVGGQDGSYEQYF
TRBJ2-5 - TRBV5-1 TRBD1 TGCGCCAGCAGCATTACCGGGACAGGGGGCGAGACCCAGTACTTC CASSITGTGGETQYF
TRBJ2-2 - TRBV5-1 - TGCGCCAGCAGCTTGGCCGGGAGTGGCACCGGGGAGCTGTTTTTT CASSLAGSGTGELFF
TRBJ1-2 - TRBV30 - TGTGCCTGGAGACAGGTCTCCAGGGGCTACACCTTC CAWRQVSRGYTF
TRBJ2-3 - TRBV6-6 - TGTGCCAGCAGTTCGGATCCCCCGGGGCAAACAGATACGCAGTATTTT CASSSDPPGQTDTQYF
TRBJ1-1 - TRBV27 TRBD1 TGTGCCAGCTGCGGGACAGGGGGCTACACTGAAGCTTTCTTT CASCGTGGYTEAFF
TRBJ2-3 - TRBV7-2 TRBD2 TGTGCCAGCAGCTTAGACCCTAGCGGGAGCCCCACAGATACGCAGTATTTT CASSLDPSGSPTDTQYF
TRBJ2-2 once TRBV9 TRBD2 TGTGCCAGCAGCTCCCCCTGGGTAGCGGGACACGGGGAGCTGTTTTTT CASSSPWVAGHGELFF
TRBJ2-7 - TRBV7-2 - TGTGCCAGCAGTCTAGGTGCTCAGTACTACGAGCAGTACTTC CASSLGAQYYEQYF
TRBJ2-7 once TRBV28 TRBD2 TGTGCCAGCAGTCGCGAGGGGAGGGGTTACGAGCAGTACTTC CASSREGRGYEQYF
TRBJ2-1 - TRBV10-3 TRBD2 TGTGCCATCAGTGAATCGGGGGGCAATGAGCAGTTCTTC CAISESGGNEQFF
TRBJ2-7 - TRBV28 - TGTGCCAGCAGTTTCCTAACCTACGAGCAGTACTTC CASSFLTYEQYF
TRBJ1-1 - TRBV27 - TGTGCCAGCAGGCGGATTGGGAACACTGAAGCTTTCTTT CASRRIGNTEAFF
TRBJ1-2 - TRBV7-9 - TGTGCCAGCAGCTTAGATGCCTGGGGCTACACCTTC CASSLDAWGYTF
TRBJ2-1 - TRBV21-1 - TGTGCCAGCAGCAAAGTCGAGGGTGAGCCCTACAATGAGCAGTTCTTC CASSKVEGEPYNEQFF
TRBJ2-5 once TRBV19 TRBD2 TGTGCCAGTAGTGGCCTAGCGGGAGGAGAAGAGACCCAGTACTTC CASSGLAGGEETQYF
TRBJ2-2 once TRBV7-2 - TGTGCCAGCAGCTTAGCCCTGAACACCGGGGAGCTGTTTTTT CASSLALNTGELFF
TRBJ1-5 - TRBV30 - TGTGCCTGCTCGCGGTCTCTAGATCAGCCCCAGCATTTT CACSRSLDQPQHF
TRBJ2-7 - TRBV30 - TGTGCCTGGAGTGTACTAGGGCGGTCCTACGAGCAGTACTTC CAWSVLGRSYEQYF
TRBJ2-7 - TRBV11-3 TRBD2 TGTGCCAGCAGCCCGGGGGGTGTGGACGGAGGCTACGAGCAGTACTTC CASSPGGVDGGYEQYF
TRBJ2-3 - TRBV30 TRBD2 TGTGCCTGGAGTGTAGGGCTAGCGGGAGGAGGGGATACGCAGTATTTT CAWSVGLAGGGDTQYF
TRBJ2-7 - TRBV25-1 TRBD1 TGTGCCAGCAGTGAATTCGGACAGGGGTACGAGCAGTACTTC CASSEFGQGYEQYF
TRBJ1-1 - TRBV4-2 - TGTGCCAGCAGCCAAGATCCGGCAGGGAACACTGAAGCTTTCTTT CASSQDPAGNTEAFF
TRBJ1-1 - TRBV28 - TGTGCCAGCAGCAATCCGGGACAGAACACTGAAGCTTTCTTT CASSNPGQNTEAFF
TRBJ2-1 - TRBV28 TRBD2 TGTGCCAGCAGTCCCGGACTAGCCGAGGGTGAGCAGTTCTTC CASSPGLAEGEQFF
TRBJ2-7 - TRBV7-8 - TGTGCCAGCAGCGGCAGGAACTACGAGCAGTACTTC CASSGRNYEQYF
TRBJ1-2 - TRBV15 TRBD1 TGTGCCACCAGCAGGGGGGGACAGGGCCGGGATGGCTACACCTTC CATSRGGQGRDGYTF
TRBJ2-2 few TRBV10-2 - TGCGCCAGCACTACGGCTTCACGGTGGGAGCTGTTTTTT CASTTASRWELFF
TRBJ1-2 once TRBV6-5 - TGTGCCAGCAGTTACTCAGGGAATAAGGGGGGCTACACCTTC CASSYSGNKGGYTF
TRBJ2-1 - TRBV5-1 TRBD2 TGCGCCAGCAGCTTGGTGGCTAGCGGGACTGATGAGCAGTTCTTC CASSLVASGTDEQFF
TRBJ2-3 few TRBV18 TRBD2 TGTGCCAGCTCAGTTCTAGCGGGAGGGCCCTCAGATACGCAGTATTTT CASSVLAGGPSDTQYF
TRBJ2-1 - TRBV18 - TGTGCCAGCCCAAGGGCCAGGGGTAATGAGCAGTTCTTC CASPRARGNEQFF
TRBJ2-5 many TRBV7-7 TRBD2 TGTGCTAGCAGCCTAGCGGGAGAGGACCAGACCCAGTACTTC CASSLAGEDQTQYF
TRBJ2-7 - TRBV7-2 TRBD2 TGTGCCAGCAGCTTGTCGGGAGGGTTTGGGTACGAGCAGTACTTC CASSLSGGFGYEQYF
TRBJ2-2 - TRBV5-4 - TGTGCCAGCAGCACCGACTTATACACCGGGGAGCTGTTTTTT CASSTDLYTGELFF
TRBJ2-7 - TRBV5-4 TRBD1 TGTGCCAGCAGCCCAACAGCCGGGACAGGGCGCGAGCAGTACTTC CASSPTAGTGREQYF
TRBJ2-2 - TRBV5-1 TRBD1 TGCGCCAGCAGCTTGCCCCACAGGGGGCTGGACACCGGGGAGCTGTTTTTT CASSLPHRGLDTGELFF
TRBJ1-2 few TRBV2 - TGTGCCAGCGCAGAGAGGGCTAACTATGGCTACACCTTC CASAERANYGYTF
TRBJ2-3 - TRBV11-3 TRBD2 TGTGCCAGCAGCTTAGGAGGACTAGCGGGGCCCCGAGATACGCAGTATTTT CASSLGGLAGPRDTQYF
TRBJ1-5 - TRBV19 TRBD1 TGTGCCAGTAGTCCGGACAGGGGGCTTGGCAATCAGCCCCAGCATTTT CASSPDRGLGNQPQHF
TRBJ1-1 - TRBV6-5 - TGTGCCAGCAGTTTCAGAGAGGGCACTGAAGCTTTCTTT CASSFREGTEAFF
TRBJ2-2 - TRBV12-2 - TGTGCAAGTCGCTTATCGGCCCAACGGGACAGGGGTCCCGGGGAGCTGTTTTTT CASRLSAQRDRGPGELFF
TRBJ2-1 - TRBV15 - TGTGCCACCAGCAGAGAACTAGACGGTTTGAATGAGCAGTTCTTC CATSRELDGLNEQFF
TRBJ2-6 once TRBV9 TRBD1 TGTGCCAGCAGCGCAAGGGACAGGGGGCCTTCTGGGGCCAACGTCCTGACTTTC CASSARDRGPSGANVLTF